Below are 14 T cell receptor beta chains sequenced from a single sample in a study of Ad26.COV2.S vaccination and SARS-CoV-2 variants. Described treatment: approximately 18 received Ad26.COV2.S at low or high dose, single or two shots; roughly five received placebo; per-sample allocation not given. Collection of samples fell on day 63 after the first vaccine or placebo injection. Libraries were prepared by immunoSEQ multiplex PCR; TCRdb keeps only in-frame clonotypes and omits some of them. The repertoire holds about 350,000 clones, with approximately 90% as singletons. The source material was peripheral blood, sampled in a trial of Ad26.COV2.S vaccine versus placebo. The receptors were gathered from a person between 18 and 65 years old who received the Ad26.COV2.S COVID-19 vaccine or a placebo.

The CDR3 is CASSPQGATDTQYF. The CDR3 DNA reads TGTGCCAGCAGCCCTCAGGGGGCCACAGATACGCAGTATTTT. This chain joins TRBV2 and TRBJ2-3; TRBD1 matches 8 bases. This CDR3 has 14 residues. CDR1 SNHLY and CDR2 FYNNEI come from the germline V gene. Losses at the gene ends were 6 bases for V and 2 bases for J; bases not matched to a gene: 4.

Here the CDR3 reads CASSLNYYEQYF. The CDR3 nucleotides read TGTGCCAGTAGTCTCAACTATTACGAGCAGTACTTC. V is TRBV19 and J is TRBJ2-7; D gene ambiguous. V lost 5 bases to trimming and J lost 4 bases, with 9 bases between them. Germline V gene sequence: CDR1 LNHDA, CDR2 SQIVND (reference sequence). The CDR3 sequence is 12 residues long.

V gene TRBV27 combines with J gene TRBJ2-7, with 9 nucleotides matching TRBD1. The CDR3 spans 15 residues. Per germline, CDR1 MNHEY and CDR2 SMNVEV (reference sequence). V trimming: 9 bases; J trimming: 1 base; junction bases outside the gene matches: 10. CDR3 region: CASRKEDRGSYEQYF. The CDR3 DNA reads as TGTGCCAGTAGAAAGGAGGACAGGGGTTCCTACGAGCAGTACTTC.

In this sample, this clone turned up once. This sequence joins TRBV5-4 and TRBJ1-1, with TRBD1 matching 9 bases. The CDR3 is 15 amino acids. The J segment lost 6 bases and the V segment lost 1 base, leaving 7 bases of the junction unmatched. Germline V gene data show CDR1 as SGHNT and CDR2 as YYREEE (reference sequence). The DNA of the CDR3 is TGTGCCAGCAGCTTGCCTGGACAGGGGATCCCTGAAGCTTTCTTT. It codes for CASSLPGQGIPEAFF.

The chain uses TRBV10-3 and TRBJ2-2; D may be TRBD2 (5 bases). CDR1 is ENHRY and CDR2 is SYGVKD in the germline V gene. The CDR3 loop spans 14 amino acids. V was pared by 2 bases and J by 1 base, with 5 bases between. The CDR3 loop reads CAISESGNTGELFF. CDR3 sequence (DNA): TGTGCCATCAGTGAGAGCGGGAACACCGGGGAGCTGTTTTTT.

The chain couples TRBV19 to TRBJ2-1, with 7 positions matching TRBD2. Per the germline V gene, CDR1 is LNHDA and CDR2 is SQIVND (reference sequence). Trimming removed 7 bases from V and 8 bases from J; junction bases left unmatched: 8. The CDR3 runs to 13 residues. CDR3 nucleotides: TGTGCCAGTACCCCGGGGGGATCCGATGAGCAGTTCTTC. The encoded protein is CASTPGGSDEQFF.

The rearrangement links TRBV6-6 to TRBJ1-4; D perhaps matches TRBD1 (5 bases). The CDR3 runs 17 residues. V shed 5 bases and J shed 4 bases, with 20 bases lying between them. The germline V gene encodes CDR1 MNHNY and CDR2 SVGAGI (reference sequence). In DNA form, the CDR3 reads TGTGCCAGCAGTCACCGAGCCCCCAGACAGATTAATGAAAAACTGTTTTTT. Protein product: CASSHRAPRQINEKLFF.

The V call is TRBV5-1, the J call TRBJ2-7, with a possible D match to TRBD2 (5 bases). CDR3 length equals 13 residues. The V end was cut by 4 bases, the J end by 5 bases, with 13 bases between. CDR1 and CDR2 (germline): SGHRS, YFSETQ. The CDR3: CASSLARGNEQYF. The DNA of the CDR3 is TGCGCCAGCAGCCTTGCACGGGGAAACGAGCAGTACTTC.

This chain joins TRBV5-1 and TRBJ1-1; D may be TRBD1 (6 bases). V lost 4 bases and J 5 bases, leaving 12 bases between the germline ends. There are 13 residues in the CDR3. The V gene's germline CDR1 is SGHRS and CDR2 YFSETQ. CDR3 DNA: TGCGCCAGCAGCATCACAGGGTGGACTGAAGCTTTCTTT. Translating gives CASSITGWTEAFF.

The chain combines TRBV7-2 with TRBJ1-2, with D perhaps matching TRBD1 (5 bases). V was trimmed by 3 bases and J by 2 bases, leaving 13 bases between them. Germline V gene data show CDR1 as SGHTA and CDR2 as FQGNSA. The CDR3 contains 15 residues. CDR3 DNA: TGTGCCAGCAGCTTCTCGGGGCAGGAAAACTATGGCTACACCTTC. This translates into CASSFSGQENYGYTF.

The J gene is TRBJ1-2, the V gene TRBV3-1 (or the pseudogene TRBV3-2); a weak D match, TRBD1 (6 bases). The V gene lost 1 base and the J gene lost 3 bases, with 15 bases spanning the gap. The CDR3 has 16 residues. Germline V gives CDR1 LGHDT, CDR2 YNNKEL (reference sequence). Written as DNA, the CDR3 is TGTGCCAGCAGCCAAGTTACAGGGTCGATAGACTATGGCTACACCTTC. As protein: CASSQVTGSIDYGYTF.

This clone was observed a handful of times. V gene TRBV30 combines with J gene TRBJ1-5, with D unclear. Trimming took off 1 base at V and 7 bases at J, with 14 bases between the two ends. The CDR3 sequence is 14 residues long. In germline, CDR1 is GTSNPN, CDR2 SVGIG (reference sequence). This CDR3 is CAWSGAAFRQPQHF. The CDR3 nucleotides are TGTGCCTGGAGTGGAGCAGCTTTCAGACAGCCCCAGCATTTT.

A note on this clone: Other DNA variants within this sample encode the same CDR3. This chain links TRBV18 with TRBJ2-1, with unresolved D. The CDR3 contains 15 residues. V was clipped by 3 bases and J by 0 bases, with 9 bases between them. Germline lookup yields CDR1 KGHSH and CDR2 LQKENI. The CDR3 reads CASSPPGDSYNEQFF. In DNA form, the CDR3 reads TGTGCCAGCTCACCCCCAGGAGACTCCTACAATGAGCAGTTCTTC.

The gene calls are TRBV19 and TRBJ1-4; the D is unclear. The CDR3 covers 15 residues. CDR1 and CDR2 (germline): LNHDA, SQIVND (reference sequence). V lost 4 bases and J lost 3, with 12 bases in between. As DNA, the CDR3 is TGTGCCAGTAGTAGGCCAGCGGCTTCTAATGAAAAACTGTTTTTT. The encoded protein is CASSRPAASNEKLFF.